This T cell receptor beta chain was retrieved from a study of a mutant IDH1 vaccine in newly diagnosed glioma. Across the whole study: With temozolomide cycles, or 4-6 weeks after radiotherapy alone, vaccination was started. The treated population exhibited a male proportion of roughly 62%, a female proportion of 37.5%, and a mean age of roughly 41 years. V12 fell at week 35 and V13, the study end, at week 47.

Documented time point: week 47, end of study. The content of each vaccine dose was 300 ug of mutant IDH1 20-mer peptide, and topical imiquimod accompanied it. Each astrocytoma in the donors was new, WHO grade 3 or 4, IDH1-mutant and ATRX-lost. This clone was counted between two and nine times. Its antigen is as yet unknown. TCRdb's table, derived via immunoSEQ multiplex PCR, lists solely in-frame clones and lacks some. The data hold 25,000 or so clones, with almost 85% observed a single time. J gave up 9 bases and V 7 bases, and 7 bases lay outside the gene matches. The CDR3 has 14 residues. Germline CDR1 reads SQVTM; CDR2 reads ANQGSEA.

The sequence came from a man between 40 and 49 years old with glioma. V usage is TRBV29-1 and J usage is TRBJ2-1, with 15 bases aligning to TRBD2. The starting material was PBMCs, obtained from a glioma patient whose treatment included an IDH1 peptide vaccine. The CDR3 DNA reads TGCAGCGCAGGGACTAGCGGGGGGCTCGGTGAGCAGTTCTTC. Its translation is CSAGTSGGLGEQFF.